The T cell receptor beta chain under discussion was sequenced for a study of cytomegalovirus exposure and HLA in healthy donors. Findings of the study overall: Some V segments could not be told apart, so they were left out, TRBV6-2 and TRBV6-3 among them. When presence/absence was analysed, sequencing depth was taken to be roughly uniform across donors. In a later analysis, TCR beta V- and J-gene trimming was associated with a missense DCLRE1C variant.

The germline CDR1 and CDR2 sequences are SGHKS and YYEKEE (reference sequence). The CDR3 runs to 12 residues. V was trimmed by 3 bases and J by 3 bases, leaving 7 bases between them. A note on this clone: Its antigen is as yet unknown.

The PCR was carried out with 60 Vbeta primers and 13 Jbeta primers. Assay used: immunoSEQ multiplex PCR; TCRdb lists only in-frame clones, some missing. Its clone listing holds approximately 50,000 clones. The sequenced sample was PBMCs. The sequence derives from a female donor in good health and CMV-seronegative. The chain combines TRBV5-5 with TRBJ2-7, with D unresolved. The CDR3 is CASSSPGYEQYF. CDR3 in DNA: TGTGCCAGCAGCTCACCCGGCTACGAGCAGTACTTC. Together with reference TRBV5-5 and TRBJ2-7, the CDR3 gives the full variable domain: DAGVTQSPTHLIKTRGQQVTLRCSPISGHKSVSWYQQVLGQGPQFIFQYYEKEERGRGNFPDRFSARQFPNYSSELNVNALLLGDSALYLCASSSPGYEQYFGPGTRLTVT.